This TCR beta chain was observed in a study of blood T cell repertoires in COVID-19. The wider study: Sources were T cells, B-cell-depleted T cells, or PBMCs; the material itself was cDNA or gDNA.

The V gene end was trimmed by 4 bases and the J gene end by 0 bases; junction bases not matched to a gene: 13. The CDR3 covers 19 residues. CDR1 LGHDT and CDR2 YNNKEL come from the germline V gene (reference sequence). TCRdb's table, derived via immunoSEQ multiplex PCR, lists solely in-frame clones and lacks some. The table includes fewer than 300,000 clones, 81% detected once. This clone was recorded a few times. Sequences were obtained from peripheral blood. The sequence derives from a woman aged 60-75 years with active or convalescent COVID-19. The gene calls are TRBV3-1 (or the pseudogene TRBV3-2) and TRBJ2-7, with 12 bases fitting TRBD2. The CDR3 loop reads CASSLTNRTSGVGSYEQYF. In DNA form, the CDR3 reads TGTGCCAGCAGCCTCACCAACCGGACTAGCGGGGTCGGCTCCTACGAGCAGTACTTC.